This T cell receptor (beta chain) was identified during a study of shared clonotypes between healthy human individuals. CD4+ cells underwent separation, giving CD45RA+ naive and CD45RA-negative memory subsets. Assay: immunoSEQ multiplex PCR; the TCRdb copy retains only in-frame clones and omits some. This repertoire shows 2 million to 2.5 million clones, around 93% found once; its top ten account for roughly 0.34%. V gave up 5 bases and J gave up 3 bases, with 15 bases separating them. The CDR3 length is 15 residues. The V gene's germline CDR1 is SSHAT and CDR2 FNYEAQ (reference sequence). This receptor was obtained from a man younger than 30 in good health. Some clones in this sample may be carry-over from other donors' samples. The sequencing input was naive CD4+ T cells from PBMCs. Subset specified: CD45RA+ positively selected. The chain is built from TRBV7-7 and TRBJ2-3; D possibly matches TRBD1 or TRBD2 (5 bases each). Here the CDR3 reads CASSRSGPGTDTQYF. The DNA for the CDR3 is TGTGCCAGCAGCCGTTCAGGGCCGGGGACAGATACGCAGTATTTT.